This paragraph covers one TCR beta chain sequence. This specimen belongs to a study of human T cells and chemical hapten exposure. Study-wide background: Sensitization used 2% DPC on about 2 cm by about 2 cm upper inner arm skin. Patches with 0.01% DPC went on the upper back, and the tests were read at 6 days.

Time point denoted: pre-sensitization, week 0. Treatment indicated: therapeutic diphenylcyclopropenone sensitization with weekly scalp DPC. Ahead of each patch test application, blood was drawn. CDR3 size: 17 residues. Trimming left V 6 bases short and J 1 base short, with 19 bases between. The germline V gene encodes CDR1 MNHEY and CDR2 SVGEGT. TCRdb redid the calling of the RACE reads with MiXCR, one entry per CDR3 protein. The sample contains over 300,000 distinct CDR3 sequences, more than 4.5% of which appear only once. The sample was whole blood, taken in connection with sensitization to the hapten diphenylcyclopropenone (DPC). The receptor was derived from a woman aged 50 to 65 with alopecia areata. Some clones in this sample may be carry-over from other donors' samples. The V gene is TRBV6-2 or TRBV6-3, the J gene TRBJ2-1; perhaps D is TRBD1 or TRBD2 (5 bases each). Written as DNA, the CDR3 is TGTGCCAGCAGCCCCTCTTGGGGGAGTGGATCCTACAATGAGCAGTTCTTC. This translates into CASSPSWGSGSYNEQFF.